The clone carrying this TCR beta chain has only a few counts. This entry belongs to a study of control samples from healthy donors and cancer patients. Assay used: immunoSEQ multiplex PCR; TCRdb lists only in-frame clones, some missing. The sample shows over 75,000 clones, about 85% of them seen only once. Deletions cut 2 bases from V and 5 bases from J, with 4 bases between. Germline lookup yields CDR1 MDHEN and CDR2 SYDVKM. The CDR3 loop spans 11 amino acids. This TCR was recovered from a man aged 25 to 40 in good health. Material for sequencing was blood. V gene TRBV28 combines with J gene TRBJ2-7, with D unclear. As DNA, the CDR3 is TGTGCCAGCAGTTTAGGAGACGAGCAGTACTTC. It yields the protein CASSLGDEQYF.